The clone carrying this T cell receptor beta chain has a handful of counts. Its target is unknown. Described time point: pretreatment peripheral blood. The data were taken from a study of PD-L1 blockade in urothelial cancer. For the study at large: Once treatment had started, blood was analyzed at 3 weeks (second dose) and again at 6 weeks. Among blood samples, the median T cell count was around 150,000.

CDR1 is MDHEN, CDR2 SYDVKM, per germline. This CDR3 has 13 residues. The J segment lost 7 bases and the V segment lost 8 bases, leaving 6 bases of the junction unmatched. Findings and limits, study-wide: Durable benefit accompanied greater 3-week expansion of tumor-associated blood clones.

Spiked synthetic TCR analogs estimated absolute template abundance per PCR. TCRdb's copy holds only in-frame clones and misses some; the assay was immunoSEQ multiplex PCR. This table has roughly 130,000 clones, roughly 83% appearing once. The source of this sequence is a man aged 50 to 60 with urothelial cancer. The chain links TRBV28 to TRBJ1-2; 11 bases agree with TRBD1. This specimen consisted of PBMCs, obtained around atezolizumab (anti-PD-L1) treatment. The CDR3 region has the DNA TGTGCCAGCGGGTCAGGGACAGGGGGTGGCTACACCTTC. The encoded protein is CASGSGTGGGYTF.